This T cell receptor beta chain was documented in a study of blood T cell repertoires in COVID-19. Overall study context: The United States, Italy and Spain supplied acute and convalescent COVID-19 samples. T cells, B-cell-depleted T cells, or PBMCs supplied cDNA or gDNA.

Generated by immunoSEQ multiplex PCR, the TCRdb table keeps only in-frame clones and is missing some. The table has over 50,000 clones, around four fifths seen once. The sequenced material came from peripheral blood. This clonotype originated in a man aged 50 to 59 with acute or convalescent COVID-19.

CDR3 sequence reads: CASSFTGASGNTIYF. Here the CDR3 DNA reads TGTGCCAGCAGTTTTACAGGGGCCTCTGGAAACACCATATATTTT. The chain employs TRBV6-5 and TRBJ1-3; the match to TRBD1 covers 7 bases. Trimming at V came to 4 bases and at J to 0 bases, leaving 3 bases not matched to a gene. Looked up from germline, CDR1 is MNHEY and CDR2 is SVGAGI. The CDR3 is made up of 15 amino acids.